The next 8 T cell receptor beta chains were all read from a single sample in a study of graft-versus-host responses after intestinal transplantation. TCRdb's table, derived via immunoSEQ multiplex PCR, lists solely in-frame clones and lacks some. Of 45,000 to 50,000 clones detected, around 90% appear once; the ten largest clones hold roughly 2.7%. Their recognized antigens are unknown. Material: unstimulated CD4+ T cells sorted from spleen or lymph node cells, obtained before transplant. The receptors shown here come from a human donor who was the organ donor for an intestinal transplant.

V and J are TRBV10-3 and TRBJ2-3; TRBD1 matches 8 bases. This CDR3 spans 15 amino acids. Germline CDR1 is ENHRY and CDR2 is SYGVKD. With 6 bases clipped from V and 3 bases from J, the junction kept 8 bases outside the gene matches. The CDR3 spells CAIRQDRAGTDTQYF. CDR3 bases: TGTGCCATCAGACAGGACAGGGCAGGGACAGATACGCAGTATTTT.

In its sample, this clone was seen once. The V and J genes are TRBV7-9 and TRBJ2-1; 11 bases agree with TRBD2. J was trimmed by 5 bases and V by 6 bases; bases with no gene match: 3. The CDR3 totals 14 residues. Per the germline V gene, CDR1 is SEHNR and CDR2 is FQNEAQ (reference sequence). CDR3 in DNA: TGTGCCAGCAGGGGGGGACTAGCGGACAATGAGCAGTTCTTC. It specifies CASRGGLADNEQFF.

The J gene is TRBJ2-3, the V gene TRBV4-3; 7 bases are a match to TRBD2. Germline V gives CDR1 LGHNA, CDR2 YSLEER. The CDR3 is 16 amino acids. With 5 bases clipped from V and 3 bases from J, the junction kept 11 bases outside the gene matches. The CDR3 bases are TGCGCCAGCAGCGGGGTTGTGGGGAGGGGTACAGATACGCAGTATTTT. Translating gives CASSGVVGRGTDTQYF.

V gene TRBV10-3 combines with J gene TRBJ2-7; TRBD2 agrees at 13 bases. Germline CDR1 reads ENHRY; CDR2 reads SYGVKD. J was trimmed by 5 bases and V by 0 bases; bases with no gene match: 4. The CDR3 covers 16 residues. CDR3 loop: CAISESGTSGRDEQYF. The DNA of the CDR3 is TGTGCCATCAGTGAGTCGGGTACTAGCGGGAGGGACGAGCAGTACTTC.

Sample share makes this clone medium-sized. This chain links TRBV5-1 with TRBJ1-1, with 7 bases aligning to TRBD1. The CDR3 length is 12 residues. Germline-derived CDR1 and CDR2 are SGHRS and YFSETQ. The trim removed 4 bases at V and 4 bases at J, leaving 1 base unmatched. Here the CDR3 reads CASSDRATEAFF. CDR3 bases: TGCGCCAGCAGCGACAGGGCCACTGAAGCTTTCTTT.

This chain uses TRBV6-1 with TRBJ2-4; D gene uncertain. Germline V gives CDR1 MNHNS, CDR2 SASEGT. This CDR3 has 14 amino acids. Trimming stripped 7 bases from V and 0 bases from J, with 10 bases between. The CDR3 loop reads CASISGLAKNIQYF. In DNA form, the CDR3 reads TGTGCCAGCATTAGTGGGTTAGCCAAAAACATTCAGTACTTC.

The rearrangement links TRBV29-1 to TRBJ2-3; the D gene is possibly TRBD2 (6 bases). V gave up 3 bases and J gave up 1 base, with 8 bases separating them. Germline CDR1 and CDR2: SQVTM and ANQGSEA. The CDR3 has 13 amino acids. CDR3: CSVDSGGTDTQYF. CDR3 nucleotides: TGCAGCGTTGATTCGGGGGGCACAGATACGCAGTATTTT.

The chain combines TRBV2 with TRBJ2-7; TRBD2 matches at 12 bases. J gave up 5 bases and V 3 bases, and 8 bases lay outside the gene matches. From germline, CDR1 is SNHLY and CDR2 FYNNEI. This CDR3 has 16 amino acids. CDR3 residues: CASSEWSSGRGNEQYF. The CDR3 coding sequence is TGTGCCAGCAGTGAGTGGTCTAGCGGGAGGGGCAACGAGCAGTACTTC.